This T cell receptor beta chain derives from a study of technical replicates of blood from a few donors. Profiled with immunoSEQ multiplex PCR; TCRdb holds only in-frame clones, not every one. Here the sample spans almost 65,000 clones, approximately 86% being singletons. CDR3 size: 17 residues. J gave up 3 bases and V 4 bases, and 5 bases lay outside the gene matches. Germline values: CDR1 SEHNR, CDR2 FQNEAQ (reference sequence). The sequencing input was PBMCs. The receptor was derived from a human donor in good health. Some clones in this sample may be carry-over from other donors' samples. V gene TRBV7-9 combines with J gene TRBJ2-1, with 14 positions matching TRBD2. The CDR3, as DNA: TGTGCCAGCAGCTCGGGACTAGCGGGAGTAATCTACAATGAGCAGTTCTTC. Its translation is CASSSGLAGVIYNEQFF.